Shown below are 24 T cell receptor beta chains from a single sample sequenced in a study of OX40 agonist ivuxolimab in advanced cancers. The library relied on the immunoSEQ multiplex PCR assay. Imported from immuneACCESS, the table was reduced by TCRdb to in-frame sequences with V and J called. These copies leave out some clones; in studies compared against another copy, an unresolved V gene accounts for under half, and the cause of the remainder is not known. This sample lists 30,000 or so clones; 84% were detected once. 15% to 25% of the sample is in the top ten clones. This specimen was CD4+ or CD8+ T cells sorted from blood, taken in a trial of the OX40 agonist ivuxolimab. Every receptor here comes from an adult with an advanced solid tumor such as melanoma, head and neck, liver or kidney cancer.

CDR3: CASSVPGQYSNQPQHF. CDR3 coding DNA: TGTGCCAGTAGTGTACCGGGACAGTATAGCAATCAGCCCCAGCATTTT. The chain couples TRBV19 to TRBJ1-5; 7 positions match TRBD1. V shed 5 bases and J 0 bases; nucleotides not matched to a gene: 7. The CDR3 is 16 residues long. Germline V gives CDR1 LNHDA, CDR2 SQIVND (reference sequence).

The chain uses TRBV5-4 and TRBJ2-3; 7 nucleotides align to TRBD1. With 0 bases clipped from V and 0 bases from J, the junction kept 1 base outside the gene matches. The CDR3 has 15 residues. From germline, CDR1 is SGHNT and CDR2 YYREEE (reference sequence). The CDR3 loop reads CASSLEGASTDTQYF. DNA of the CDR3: TGTGCCAGCAGCTTGGAGGGGGCAAGCACAGATACGCAGTATTTT.

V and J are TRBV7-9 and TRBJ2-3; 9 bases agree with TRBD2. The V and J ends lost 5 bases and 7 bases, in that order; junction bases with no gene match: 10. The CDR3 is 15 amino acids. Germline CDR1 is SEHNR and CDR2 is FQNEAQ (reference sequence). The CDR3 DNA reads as TGTGCCAGCAGCCTCCCTCTTAGCGGGGGATATACGCAGTATTTT. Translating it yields CASSLPLSGGYTQYF. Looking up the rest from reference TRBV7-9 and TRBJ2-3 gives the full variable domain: DTGVSQNPRHKITKRGQNVTFRCDPISEHNRLYWYRQTLGQGPEFLTYFQNEAQLEKSRLLSDRFSAERPKGSFSTLEIQRTEQGDSAMYLCASSLPLSGGYTQYFGPGTRLTVL.

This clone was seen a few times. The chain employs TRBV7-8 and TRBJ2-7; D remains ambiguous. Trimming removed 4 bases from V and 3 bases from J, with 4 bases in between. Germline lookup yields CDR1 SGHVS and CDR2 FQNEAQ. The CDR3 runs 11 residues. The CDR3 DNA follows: TGTGCCAGCAGCTGGGGCTACGAGCAGTACTTC. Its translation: CASSWGYEQYF.

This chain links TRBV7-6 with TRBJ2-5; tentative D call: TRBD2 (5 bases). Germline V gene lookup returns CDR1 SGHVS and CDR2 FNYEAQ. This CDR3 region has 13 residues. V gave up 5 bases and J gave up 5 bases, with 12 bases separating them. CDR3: CASSLRRGETQYF. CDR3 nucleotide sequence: TGTGCCAGCAGCCTGCGACGAGGGGAGACCCAGTACTTC.

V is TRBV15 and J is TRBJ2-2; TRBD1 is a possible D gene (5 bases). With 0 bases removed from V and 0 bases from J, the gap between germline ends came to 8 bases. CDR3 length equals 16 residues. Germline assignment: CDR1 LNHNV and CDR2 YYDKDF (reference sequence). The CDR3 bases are TGTGCCACCAGCAGAGAGGCAGGGACGAACACCGGGGAGCTGTTTTTT. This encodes CATSREAGTNTGELFF.

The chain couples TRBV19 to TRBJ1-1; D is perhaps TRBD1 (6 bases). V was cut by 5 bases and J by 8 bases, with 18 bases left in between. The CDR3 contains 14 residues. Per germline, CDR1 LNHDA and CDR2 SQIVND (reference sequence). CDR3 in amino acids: CASSGGNWGREAFF. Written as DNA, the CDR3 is TGTGCCAGTAGTGGAGGGAATTGGGGGCGCGAAGCTTTCTTT. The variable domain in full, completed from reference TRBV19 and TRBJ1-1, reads DGGITQSPKYLFRKEGQNVTLSCEQNLNHDAMYWYRQDPGQGLRLIYYSQIVNDFQKGDIAEGYSVSREKKESFPLTVTSAQKNPTAFYLCASSGGNWGREAFFGQGTRLTVV.

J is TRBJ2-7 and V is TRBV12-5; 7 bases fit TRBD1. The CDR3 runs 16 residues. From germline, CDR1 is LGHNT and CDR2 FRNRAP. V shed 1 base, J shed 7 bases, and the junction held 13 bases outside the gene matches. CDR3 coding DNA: TGTGCTAGTGGTTTGGCCTACAGGGGCCCACTGGGGGAGCAGTACTTC. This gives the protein CASGLAYRGPLGEQYF.

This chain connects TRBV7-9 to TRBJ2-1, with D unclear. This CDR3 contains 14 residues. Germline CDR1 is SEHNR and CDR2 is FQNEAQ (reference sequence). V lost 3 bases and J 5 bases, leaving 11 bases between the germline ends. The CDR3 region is CASSFSSWDNEQFF. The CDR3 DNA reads TGTGCCAGCAGCTTTAGTTCCTGGGACAATGAGCAGTTCTTC.

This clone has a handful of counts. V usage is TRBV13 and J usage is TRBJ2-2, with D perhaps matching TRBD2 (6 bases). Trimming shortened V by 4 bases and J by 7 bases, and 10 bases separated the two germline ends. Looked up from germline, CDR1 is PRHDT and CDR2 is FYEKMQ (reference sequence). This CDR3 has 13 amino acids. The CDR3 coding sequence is TGTGCCAGCAGCTCAAGACTAGTCGGGGAGCTGTTTTTT. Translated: CASSSRLVGELFF. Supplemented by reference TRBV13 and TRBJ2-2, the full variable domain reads AAGVIQSPRHLIKEKRETATLKCYPIPRHDTVYWYQQGPGQDPQFLISFYEKMQSDKGSIPDRFSAQQFSDYHSELNMSSLELGDSALYFCASSSRLVGELFFGEGSRLTVL.

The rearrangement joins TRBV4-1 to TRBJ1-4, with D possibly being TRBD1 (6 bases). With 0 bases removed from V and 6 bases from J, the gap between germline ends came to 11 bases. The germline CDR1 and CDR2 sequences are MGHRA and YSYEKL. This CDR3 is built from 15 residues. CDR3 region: CASSQDSAGDEKLFF. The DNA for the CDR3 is TGCGCCAGCAGCCAAGATTCCGCAGGGGATGAAAAACTGTTTTTT.

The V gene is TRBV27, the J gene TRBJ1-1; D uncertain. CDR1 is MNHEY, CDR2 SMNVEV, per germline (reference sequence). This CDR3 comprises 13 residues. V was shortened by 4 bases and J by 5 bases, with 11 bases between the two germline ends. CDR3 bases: TGTGCCAGCAGTTCCCCGGGAGGGACTGAAGCTTTCTTT. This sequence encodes CASSSPGGTEAFF.

The CDR3 region has the DNA TGTGCCAGCAGCTTAGAGGGGGCAACCGGGGAGCTGTTTTTT. This encodes CASSLEGATGELFF. The rearrangement uses TRBV7-7 and TRBJ2-2; 7 bases fit TRBD1. The CDR3 is 14 amino acids. Per germline, CDR1 SSHAT and CDR2 FNYEAQ (reference sequence). The trim removed 1 base at V and 5 bases at J, leaving 1 base unmatched.

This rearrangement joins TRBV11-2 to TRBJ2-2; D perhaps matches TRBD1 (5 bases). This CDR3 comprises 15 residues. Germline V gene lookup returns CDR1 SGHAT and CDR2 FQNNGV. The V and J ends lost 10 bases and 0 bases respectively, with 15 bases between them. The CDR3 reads CATNPPQANTGELFF. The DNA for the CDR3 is TGTGCCACGAACCCCCCACAGGCGAACACCGGGGAGCTGTTTTTT.

The CDR3 here is CASSLEQGLTEAFF. CDR3 bases: TGCGCCAGCAGCTTGGAGCAGGGTTTGACTGAAGCTTTCTTT. The chain recombines TRBV5-1 with TRBJ1-1; D is possibly TRBD1 (5 bases). Looked up from germline, CDR1 is SGHRS and CDR2 is YFSETQ. The CDR3 sequence is 14 residues long. V dropped 0 bases and J dropped 5 bases, with 11 bases sitting between them.

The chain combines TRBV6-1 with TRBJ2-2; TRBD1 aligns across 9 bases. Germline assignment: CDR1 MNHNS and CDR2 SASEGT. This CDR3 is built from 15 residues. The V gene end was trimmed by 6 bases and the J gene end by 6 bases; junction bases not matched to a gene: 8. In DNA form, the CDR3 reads TGTGCCAGCAGGATGGGACAGGGTGGGGCCGGGGAGCTGTTTTTT. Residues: CASRMGQGGAGELFF.

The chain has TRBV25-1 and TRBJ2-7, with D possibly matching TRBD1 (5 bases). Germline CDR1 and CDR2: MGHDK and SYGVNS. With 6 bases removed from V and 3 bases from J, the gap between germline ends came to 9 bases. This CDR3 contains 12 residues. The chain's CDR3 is CASRGERYEQYF. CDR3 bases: TGTGCCAGCAGAGGGGAACGCTACGAGCAGTACTTC.

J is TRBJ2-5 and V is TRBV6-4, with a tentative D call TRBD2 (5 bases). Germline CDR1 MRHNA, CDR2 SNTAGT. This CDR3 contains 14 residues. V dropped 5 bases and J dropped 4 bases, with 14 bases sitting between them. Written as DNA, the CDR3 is TGTGCCAGCAGTTACGGGGTGGATGCAGAGACCCAGTACTTC. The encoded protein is CASSYGVDAETQYF.

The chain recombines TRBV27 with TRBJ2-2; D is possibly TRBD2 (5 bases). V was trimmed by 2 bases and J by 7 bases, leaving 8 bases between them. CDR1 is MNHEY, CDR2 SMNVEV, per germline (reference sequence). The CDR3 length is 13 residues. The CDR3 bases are TGTGCCAGCAGTTTACGGGGAAACGGGGAGCTGTTTTTT. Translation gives CASSLRGNGELFF.

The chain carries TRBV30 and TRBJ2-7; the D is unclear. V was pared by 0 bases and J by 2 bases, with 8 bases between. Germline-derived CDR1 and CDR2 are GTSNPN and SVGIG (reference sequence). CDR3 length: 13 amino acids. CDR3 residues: CAWSVSRTYEQYF. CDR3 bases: TGTGCCTGGAGTGTATCCCGAACCTACGAGCAGTACTTC.

The CDR3 coding sequence is TGTGCCAGCAGAGACCTCCGGGGTGGTACTGAAGCTTTCTTT. It encodes CASRDLRGGTEAFF. The rearrangement uses TRBV2 and TRBJ1-1; no clear D gene. The ends were cut back, 6 bases at V and 5 bases at J, with 16 bases in the middle. There are 14 residues in the CDR3. CDR1 and CDR2 from the germline V gene are SNHLY and FYNNEI.

CDR3 nucleotides: TGTGCCAGCAGTGAGCAGGGGGCCTCCTATAATTCACCCCTCCACTTT. Its protein is CASSEQGASYNSPLHF. V gene TRBV2 combines with J gene TRBJ1-6, with TRBD1 matching 8 bases. This CDR3 is 16 amino acids long. Germline CDR1 is SNHLY and CDR2 is FYNNEI. Trimming cost V 3 bases and J 0 bases; bases outside gene matches: 1.

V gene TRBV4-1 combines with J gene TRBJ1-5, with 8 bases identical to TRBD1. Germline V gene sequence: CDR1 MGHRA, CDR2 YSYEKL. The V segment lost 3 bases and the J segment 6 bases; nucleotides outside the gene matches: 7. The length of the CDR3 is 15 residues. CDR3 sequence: CASSQYRGDSQPQHF. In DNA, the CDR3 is TGCGCCAGCAGCCAGTACAGGGGGGACAGTCAGCCCCAGCATTTT.

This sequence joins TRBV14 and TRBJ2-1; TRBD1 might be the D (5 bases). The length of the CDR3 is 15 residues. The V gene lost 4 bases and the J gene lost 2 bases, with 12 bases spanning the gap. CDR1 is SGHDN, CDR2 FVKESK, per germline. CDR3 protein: CASSPWGGTYNEQFF. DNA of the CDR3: TGTGCCAGCAGCCCCTGGGGCGGTACCTACAATGAGCAGTTCTTC.